Following are 24 T cell receptor beta chains from one sample sequenced in a study of vaccination and CD4 T cells after COVID-19. Their recognized antigens are unknown. The Oncomine TCR Beta short-read assay generated sequence data from the DNA of cultured CD4+ T cells. One entry per CDR3 protein, called by TCRdb with MiXCR from the PCR reads. This sample has more than 11,000 distinct CDR3 sequences, with about 55% found just once. Treatment noted: roughly ten-day PBMC culture with coronavirus spike peptide pools or control peptides (ViraFEST assay). The specimen sequenced was CD4+ T cells from blood, cultured in vitro. These receptor sequences come from a human donor who had recovered from COVID-19.

The J gene is TRBJ1-5, the V gene TRBV20-1; 11 bases align to TRBD1. CDR1 and CDR2 from the germline V gene are DFQATT and SNEGSKA (reference sequence). Trimming at V came to 6 bases and at J to 6 bases, leaving 4 bases not matched to a gene. This CDR3 contains 13 residues. This CDR3 is CSAGTGGVQPQHF. The CDR3, as DNA: TGCAGTGCCGGGACAGGGGGTGTTCAGCCCCAGCATTTT.

This chain uses TRBV5-1 with TRBJ2-2, with 7 nucleotides matching TRBD2. Germline CDR1 SGHRS, CDR2 YFSETQ. CDR3 length: 17 amino acids. After removal of 0 bases from V and 6 bases from J, the junction contained 11 bases not matched to a gene. CDR3 region: CASSLVLAGAGAGELFF. DNA of the CDR3: TGCGCCAGCAGCTTGGTATTAGCGGGCGCTGGGGCCGGGGAGCTGTTTTTT.

V and J are TRBV2 and TRBJ1-3; D uncertain. V was shortened by 6 bases and J by 0 bases, with 9 bases between the two germline ends. This CDR3 contains 14 residues. Per germline, CDR1 SNHLY and CDR2 FYNNEI. Written as DNA, the CDR3 is TGTGCCAGCAGCACGGCGTACTCTGGAAACACCATATATTTT. This codes for CASSTAYSGNTIYF.

V gene TRBV4-2 combines with J gene TRBJ2-7, with TRBD2 as a possible D gene (5 bases). This CDR3 has 20 residues. Trimming pared 4 bases from V and 3 bases from J, leaving 31 bases between. Germline V gene lookup returns CDR1 LGHNA and CDR2 YNFKEQ. The CDR3 region is CASSPRRSLYCLRTHYEQYF. CDR3 DNA sequence: TGTGCCAGCAGCCCCCGGAGGAGTTTGTATTGTCTCCGAACCCACTACGAGCAGTACTTC.

J is TRBJ2-5 and V is TRBV6-2 or TRBV6-3; a possible D gene is TRBD1 (6 bases). The CDR3 spans 16 residues. The germline CDR1 and CDR2 sequences are MNHEY and SVGEGT. Between the trimmed V and J ends, which lost 4 bases and 7 bases, there was a span of 22 bases. The CDR3: CASSSPGQARAGTQYF. The DNA for the CDR3 is TGTGCCAGCAGTTCTCCGGGACAAGCTCGGGCGGGGACCCAGTACTTC.

The genes are TRBV20-1 and TRBJ2-3; no reliable D call. Trimming shortened V by 7 bases and J by 5 bases, and 10 bases separated the two germline ends. Germline V CDR1 and CDR2: DFQATT, SNEGSKA (reference sequence). This CDR3 is 11 amino acids long. CDR3 amino acids: CSGLLGDTQYF. DNA for the CDR3: TGCAGTGGATTATTAGGAGATACGCAGTATTTT.

The rearrangement links TRBV6-1 to TRBJ1-6; 9 bases agree with TRBD1. Trimming cost V 5 bases and J 7 bases; bases outside gene matches: 12. The CDR3 length is 17 residues. Per the germline V gene, CDR1 is MNHNS and CDR2 is SASEGT. For the CDR3, the DNA is TGTGCCAGCAGTCAGCCAACGGGACAGGGCTTGAATTCACCCCTCCACTTT. Translating it yields CASSQPTGQGLNSPLHF.

The chain combines TRBV19 with TRBJ2-1; a weak D match, TRBD2 (6 bases). The CDR3 has 17 amino acids. Per germline, CDR1 LNHDA and CDR2 SQIVND (reference sequence). V lost 5 bases, J lost 0 bases, and 17 bases lay in between. CDR3 amino acids: CASSPRGGPGSYNEQFF. CDR3 coding DNA: TGTGCCAGTAGTCCGCGGGGAGGCCCCGGCTCCTACAATGAGCAGTTCTTC. Looking up the rest from reference TRBV19 and TRBJ2-1 gives the full variable domain: DGGITQSPKYLFRKEGQNVTLSCEQNLNHDAMYWYRQDPGQGLRLIYYSQIVNDFQKGDIAEGYSVSREKKESFPLTVTSAQKNPTAFYLCASSPRGGPGSYNEQFFGPGTRLTVL.

This clonotype appeared once. The rearrangement uses TRBV20-1 and TRBJ2-3; 9 nucleotides align to TRBD2. The junction had 6 bases not matched to a gene; V was cut back by 2 bases and J by 6 bases. Germline lookup yields CDR1 DFQATT and CDR2 SNEGSKA (reference sequence). This CDR3 comprises 14 residues. Here the CDR3 reads CSARRFSGSDTQYF. DNA of the CDR3: TGCAGTGCTAGACGGTTTAGCGGGAGTGATACGCAGTATTTT.

This clonotype appeared once. V and J are TRBV24-1 and TRBJ2-7, with 7 bases aligning to TRBD2. From germline, CDR1 is KGHDR and CDR2 SFDVKD. V gave up 3 bases and J gave up 1 base; unmatched junction bases: 5. This CDR3 region has 15 residues. Written as DNA, the CDR3 is TGTGCCACCAGTGATACCGCGGGGGATTCCTACGAGCAGTACTTC. It codes for CATSDTAGDSYEQYF.

The rearrangement links TRBV4-3 to TRBJ1-4, with 9 bases identical to TRBD1. The V and J ends lost 3 bases and 6 bases, in that order; junction bases with no gene match: 8. Per the germline V gene, CDR1 is LGHNA and CDR2 is YSLEER. CDR3 size: 16 residues. CDR3 sequence (DNA): TGCGCCAGCAGCCAGGAATACAGGGGGCGCGATGAAAAACTGTTTTTT. Amino acids: CASSQEYRGRDEKLFF.

This rearrangement joins TRBV5-6 to TRBJ1-1; maybe TRBD1 (5 bases). V lost 1 base and J lost 3, with 10 bases in between. Germline lookup yields CDR1 SGHDT and CDR2 YYEEEE. CDR3 length: 14 amino acids. CDR3 DNA: TGTGCCAGCAGCTTGATTGGCAGGGACACTGAAGCTTTCTTT. Its translation is CASSLIGRDTEAFF. Together with reference TRBV5-6 and TRBJ1-1, the CDR3 gives the full variable domain: DAGVTQSPTHLIKTRGQQVTLRCSPKSGHDTVSWYQQALGQGPQFIFQYYEEEERQRGNFPDRFSGHQFPNYSSELNVNALLLGDSALYLCASSLIGRDTEAFFGQGTRLTVV.

V and J are TRBV19 and TRBJ2-1, with 10 nucleotides matching TRBD2. V shed 4 bases, J shed 6 bases, and the junction held 6 bases outside the gene matches. The germline CDR1 and CDR2 sequences are LNHDA and SQIVND (reference sequence). The CDR3 length is 15 residues. The DNA of the CDR3 is TGTGCCAGTAGTACGCTAGCGGGAGTCCCCAATGAGCAGTTCTTC. Residues: CASSTLAGVPNEQFF.

The chain links TRBV11-3 to TRBJ2-5; 9 bases are a match to TRBD2. The germline CDR1 and CDR2 sequences are SGHNT and YENEEA. This CDR3 is 15 amino acids long. V dropped 3 bases and J dropped 4; count of bases not matched to a gene: 6. The CDR3 nucleotides read TGTGCCAGCAGCTTGACTAGCGGAACCAGAGAGACCCAGTACTTC. Translating gives CASSLTSGTRETQYF.

This clonotype appeared a few times. The chain uses TRBV6-5 and TRBJ2-5; the D gene could be TRBD1 or TRBD2 (5 bases each). The CDR3 length is 12 residues. Germline V gene sequence: CDR1 MNHEY, CDR2 SVGAGI. The germline V and J ends were trimmed by 4 bases and 5 bases, with 8 bases remaining between them. Here the CDR3 DNA reads TGTGCCAGCAGTTCGGGGCGGGAGACCCAGTACTTC. As protein: CASSSGRETQYF.

The chain is built from TRBV19 and TRBJ2-3; the match to TRBD2 covers 9 bases. The V gene end was trimmed by 3 bases and the J gene end by 6 bases; junction bases not matched to a gene: 7. The CDR3 is 15 residues long. The germline gives CDR1 LNHDA, CDR2 SQIVND (reference sequence). The CDR3 coding sequence is TGTGCCAGTAGTATTGGAGCGGGGGGTCCTGATACGCAGTATTTT. Amino acids: CASSIGAGGPDTQYF.

The chain recombines TRBV24-1 with TRBJ2-5; D possibly matches TRBD1 or TRBD2 (6 bases each). The CDR3 covers 15 residues. Looked up from germline, CDR1 is KGHDR and CDR2 is SFDVKD. The ends were cut back, 5 bases at V and 5 bases at J, with 17 bases in the middle. CDR3 nucleotides: TGTGCCACCAGTGGTCGGGGGCGCGATCAGGAGACCCAGTACTTC. Encoded protein: CATSGRGRDQETQYF.

In its sample, this clonotype is medium-sized. The chain recombines TRBV6-4 with TRBJ2-2; no definite D call. Germline V CDR1 and CDR2: MRHNA, SNTAGT. Trimming removed 2 bases at V and 3 bases at J, with 4 bases between. The CDR3 spans 13 residues. CDR3 coding DNA: TGTGCCAGCAGTGACAGGGACACCGGGGAGCTGTTTTTT. It specifies CASSDRDTGELFF.

The chain links TRBV20-1 to TRBJ1-1; unclear D gene. The germline CDR1 and CDR2 sequences are DFQATT and SNEGSKA (reference sequence). Between the trimmed V and J ends, which lost 3 bases and 1 base, there was a span of 6 bases. CDR3 length: 12 amino acids. CDR3 residues: CSASPWNTEAFF. For the CDR3, the DNA is TGCAGTGCTAGTCCCTGGAACACTGAAGCTTTCTTT.

The chain recombines TRBV11-1 with TRBJ1-1; no clear D. The germline gives CDR1 SGHAT, CDR2 FQDESV (reference sequence). With 2 bases removed from V and 1 base from J, the gap between germline ends came to 8 bases. The CDR3 spans 14 residues. CDR3 region: CASSLTWANTEAFF. CDR3 in DNA: TGTGCCAGCAGCTTAACGTGGGCGAACACTGAAGCTTTCTTT.

Here the CDR3 reads CASSLGQEETQYF. CDR3 bases: TGTGCCAGCAGCTTAGGACAGGAAGAGACCCAGTACTTC. V gene TRBV7-6 combines with J gene TRBJ2-5, with a possible D match to TRBD1 (6 bases). Trimming removed 1 base from V and 3 bases from J, with 6 bases in between. Germline CDR1 and CDR2: SGHVS and FNYEAQ. The CDR3 spans 13 residues.

This clonotype is a singleton in its sample. V and J are TRBV20-1 and TRBJ1-5; D remains unclear. The CDR3 runs 16 residues. The germline V gene has CDR1 DFQATT and CDR2 SNEGSKA (reference sequence). The V and J ends lost 0 bases and 3 bases respectively, with 15 bases between them. The CDR3 DNA reads TGCAGTGCTAGAGATCGGCAGCGAGGTCTCAATCAGCCCCAGCATTTT. It encodes CSARDRQRGLNQPQHF.

This clonotype was picked up one time. The chain carries TRBV20-1 and TRBJ2-7; 8 bases match TRBD1. This CDR3 has 15 residues. In germline, CDR1 is DFQATT, CDR2 SNEGSKA (reference sequence). J gave up 3 bases and V 4 bases, and 11 bases lay outside the gene matches. In nucleotides, the CDR3 is TGCAGTGCTACACCCGGACAGGGAAGTTTCTACGAGCAGTACTTC. It encodes CSATPGQGSFYEQYF.

This clonotype turned up a few times. The V gene is TRBV2, the J gene TRBJ1-2; 9 bases align to TRBD1. Germline lookup yields CDR1 SNHLY and CDR2 FYNNEI. Trimming took 6 bases from V and 1 from J; bases not matched to a gene: 3. The CDR3 is 14 amino acids. The CDR3 sequence is CASSLGQGNYGYTF. DNA for the CDR3: TGTGCCAGCAGCCTGGGACAGGGTAACTATGGCTACACCTTC. The full variable domain, its missing parts supplied by reference TRBV2 and TRBJ1-2, is EPEVTQTPSHQVTQMGQEVILRCVPISNHLYFYWYRQILGQKVEFLVSFYNNEISEKSEIFDDQFSVERPDGSNFTLKIRSTKLEDSAMYFCASSLGQGNYGYTFGSGTRLTVV.